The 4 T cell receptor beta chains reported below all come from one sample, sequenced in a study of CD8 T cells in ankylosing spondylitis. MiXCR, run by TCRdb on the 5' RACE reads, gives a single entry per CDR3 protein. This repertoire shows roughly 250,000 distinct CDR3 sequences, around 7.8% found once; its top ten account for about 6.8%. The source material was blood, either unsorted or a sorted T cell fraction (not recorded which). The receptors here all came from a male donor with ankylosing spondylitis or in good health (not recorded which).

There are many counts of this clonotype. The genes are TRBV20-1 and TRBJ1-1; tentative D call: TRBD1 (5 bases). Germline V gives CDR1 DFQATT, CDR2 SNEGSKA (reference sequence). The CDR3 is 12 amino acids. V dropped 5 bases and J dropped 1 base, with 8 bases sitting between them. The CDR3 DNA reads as TGCAGTGCTCATGACAGGAACACTGAAGCTTTCTTT. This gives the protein CSAHDRNTEAFF.

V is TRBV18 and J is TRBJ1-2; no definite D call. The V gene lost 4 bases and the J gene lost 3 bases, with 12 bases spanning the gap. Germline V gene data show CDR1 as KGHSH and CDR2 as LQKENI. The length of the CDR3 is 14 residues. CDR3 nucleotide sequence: TGTGCCAGCTCACTTTATAACGGGGACTATGGCTACACCTTC. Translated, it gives CASSLYNGDYGYTF. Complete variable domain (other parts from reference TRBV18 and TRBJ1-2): NAGVMQNPRHLVRRRGQEARLRCSPMKGHSHVYWYRQLPEEGLKFMVYLQKENIIDESGMPKERFSAEFPKEGPSILRIQQVVRGDSAAYFCASSLYNGDYGYTFGSGTRLTVV.

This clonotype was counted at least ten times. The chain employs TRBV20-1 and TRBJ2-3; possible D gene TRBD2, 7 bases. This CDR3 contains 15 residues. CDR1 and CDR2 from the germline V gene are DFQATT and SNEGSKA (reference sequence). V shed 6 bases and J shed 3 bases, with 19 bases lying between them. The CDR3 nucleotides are TGCAGTGCCGGATCCTCGGCGGGGGCGACAGATACGCAGTATTTT. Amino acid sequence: CSAGSSAGATDTQYF.

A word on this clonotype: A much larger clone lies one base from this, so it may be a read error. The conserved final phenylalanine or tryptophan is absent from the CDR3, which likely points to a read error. CDR3 sequence: CSVQGATAGELFL. Here the CDR3 DNA reads TGCAGTGTTCAGGGGGCGACGGCCGGGGAGCTGTTTCTT. The chain employs TRBV20-1 and TRBJ2-2; 8 bases fit TRBD1. Germline CDR1 DFQATT, CDR2 SNEGSKA (reference sequence). This CDR3 has 13 amino acids. With V trimmed by 7 bases and J by 6 bases, 7 bases remained unmatched.